This T cell receptor beta chain was sequenced during a study of T-cell reconstitution after alpha-beta-depleted transplantation in children. Study-wide results and limits: Several hundred rapidly expanded clones from non-depleted graft cells reportedly supplied alpha-beta T cells about two months post-transplant. Counts and diversity of T cells one year after transplant came mostly from newly produced T cells.

The TCRbeta library incorporated unique molecular identifiers. TCRdb reprocessed the PCR reads via MiXCR and lists one record per CDR3 protein. The sample has 250,000 to 300,000 distinct CDR3 sequences, 10% seen once. This clonotype was picked up many times. Antigen specificity is unknown. V lost 6 bases to trimming and J lost 4 bases, with 16 bases between them. The CDR3 runs to 15 residues. This clonotype was sampled from a boy younger than two with acute myeloid leukemia, due to receive a stem cell transplant. This rearrangement joins TRBV12-3 or TRBV12-4 to TRBJ1-5, with a possible D match to TRBD1 (6 bases). The specimen was PBMCs, collected before TCRalphabeta/CD19-depleted stem cell transplant. CDR3 amino acids: CASRQGKGENQPQHF. CDR3 coding DNA: TGTGCCAGCAGGCAGGGGAAGGGGGAGAATCAGCCCCAGCATTTT.